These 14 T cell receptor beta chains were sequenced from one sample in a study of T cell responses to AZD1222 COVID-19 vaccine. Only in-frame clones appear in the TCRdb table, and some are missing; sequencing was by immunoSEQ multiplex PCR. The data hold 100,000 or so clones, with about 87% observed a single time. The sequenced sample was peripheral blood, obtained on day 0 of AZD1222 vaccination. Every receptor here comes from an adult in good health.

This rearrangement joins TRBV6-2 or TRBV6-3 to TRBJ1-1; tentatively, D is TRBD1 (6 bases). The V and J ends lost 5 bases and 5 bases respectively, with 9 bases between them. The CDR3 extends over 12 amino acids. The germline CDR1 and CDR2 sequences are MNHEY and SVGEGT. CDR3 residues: CASSDQGTEAFF. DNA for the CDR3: TGTGCCAGCAGTGACCAGGGGACTGAAGCTTTCTTT.

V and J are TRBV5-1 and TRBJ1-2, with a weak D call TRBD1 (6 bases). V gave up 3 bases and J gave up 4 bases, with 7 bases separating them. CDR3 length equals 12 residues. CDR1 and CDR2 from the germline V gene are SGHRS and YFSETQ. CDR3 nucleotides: TGCGCCAGCAGCTCGGACAGCTATGGCTACACCTTC. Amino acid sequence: CASSSDSYGYTF.

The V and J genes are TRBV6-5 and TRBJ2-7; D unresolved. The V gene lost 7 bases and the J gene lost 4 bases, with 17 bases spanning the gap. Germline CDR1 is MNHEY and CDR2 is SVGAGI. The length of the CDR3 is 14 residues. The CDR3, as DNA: TGTGCCAGCACTGGATCCCCCTTTCTATACGAGCAGTACTTC. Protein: CASTGSPFLYEQYF.

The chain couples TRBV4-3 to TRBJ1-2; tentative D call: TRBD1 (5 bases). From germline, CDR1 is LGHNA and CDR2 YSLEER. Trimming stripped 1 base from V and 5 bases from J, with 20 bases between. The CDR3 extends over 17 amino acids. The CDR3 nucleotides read TGCGCCAGCAGCCAAGGGGGGGATTTGGGGTTATTGTATGGCTACACCTTC. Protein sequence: CASSQGGDLGLLYGYTF.

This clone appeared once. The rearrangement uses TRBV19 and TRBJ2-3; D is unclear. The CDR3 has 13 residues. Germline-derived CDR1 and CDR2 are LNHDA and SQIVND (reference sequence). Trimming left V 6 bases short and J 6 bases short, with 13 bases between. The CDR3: CASSEALRDTQYF. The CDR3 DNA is TGTGCCAGTAGCGAGGCTTTGAGGGATACGCAGTATTTT.

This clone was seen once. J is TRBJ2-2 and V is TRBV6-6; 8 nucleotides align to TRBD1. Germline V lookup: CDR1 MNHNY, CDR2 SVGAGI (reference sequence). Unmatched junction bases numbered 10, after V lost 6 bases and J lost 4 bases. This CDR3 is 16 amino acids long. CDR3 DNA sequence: TGTGCCAGCAGCGGAAAGGACAGGGTTGGCACCGGGGAGCTGTTTTTT. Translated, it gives CASSGKDRVGTGELFF.

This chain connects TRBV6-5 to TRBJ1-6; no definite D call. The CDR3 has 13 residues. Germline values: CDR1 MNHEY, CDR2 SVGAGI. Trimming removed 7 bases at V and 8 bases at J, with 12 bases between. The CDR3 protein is CASNPRQDSPLHF. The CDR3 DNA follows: TGTGCCAGCAACCCACGGCAGGATTCACCCCTCCACTTT.

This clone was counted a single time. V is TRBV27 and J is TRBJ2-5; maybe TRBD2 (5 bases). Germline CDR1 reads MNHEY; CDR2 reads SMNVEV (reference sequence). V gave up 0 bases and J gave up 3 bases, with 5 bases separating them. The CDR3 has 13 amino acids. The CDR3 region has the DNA TGTGCCAGCAGTTTATCCGGGGAAGAGACCCAGTACTTC. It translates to CASSLSGEETQYF.

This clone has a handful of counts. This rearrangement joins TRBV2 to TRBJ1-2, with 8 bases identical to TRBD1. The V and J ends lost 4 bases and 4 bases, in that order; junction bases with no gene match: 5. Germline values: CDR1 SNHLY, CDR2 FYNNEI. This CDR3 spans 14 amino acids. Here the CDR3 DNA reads TGTGCCAGCAGTGGCGACAGGGGTACCTATGGCTACACCTTC. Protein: CASSGDRGTYGYTF. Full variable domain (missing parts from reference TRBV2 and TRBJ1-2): EPEVTQTPSHQVTQMGQEVILRCVPISNHLYFYWYRQILGQKVEFLVSFYNNEISEKSEIFDDQFSVERPDGSNFTLKIRSTKLEDSAMYFCASSGDRGTYGYTFGSGTRLTVV.

CDR3 sequence (DNA): TGTGCCAGCAGCGCGGGACAGGGACGCCACGAGCAGTACTTC. Protein: CASSAGQGRHEQYF. The J gene is TRBJ2-7, the V gene TRBV9, with 9 bases aligning to TRBD1. The trim removed 3 bases at V and 5 bases at J, leaving 6 bases unmatched. The CDR3 extends over 14 amino acids. Germline CDR1 is SGDLS and CDR2 is YYNGEE.

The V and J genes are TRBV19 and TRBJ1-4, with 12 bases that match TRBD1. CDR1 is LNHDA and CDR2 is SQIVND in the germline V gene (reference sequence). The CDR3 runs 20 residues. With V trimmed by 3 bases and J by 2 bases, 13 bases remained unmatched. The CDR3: CASSILGQGARGGTNEKLFF. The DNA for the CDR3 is TGTGCCAGTAGTATTTTGGGACAGGGGGCTCGAGGGGGCACTAATGAAAAACTGTTTTTT. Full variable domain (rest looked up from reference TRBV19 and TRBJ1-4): DGGITQSPKYLFRKEGQNVTLSCEQNLNHDAMYWYRQDPGQGLRLIYYSQIVNDFQKGDIAEGYSVSREKKESFPLTVTSAQKNPTAFYLCASSILGQGARGGTNEKLFFGSGTQLSVL.

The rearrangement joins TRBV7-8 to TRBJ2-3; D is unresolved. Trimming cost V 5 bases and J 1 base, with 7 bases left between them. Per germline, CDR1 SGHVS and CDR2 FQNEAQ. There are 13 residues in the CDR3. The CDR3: CASSRIRTDTQYF. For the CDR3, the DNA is TGTGCCAGCAGCCGTATTCGCACAGATACGCAGTATTTT.

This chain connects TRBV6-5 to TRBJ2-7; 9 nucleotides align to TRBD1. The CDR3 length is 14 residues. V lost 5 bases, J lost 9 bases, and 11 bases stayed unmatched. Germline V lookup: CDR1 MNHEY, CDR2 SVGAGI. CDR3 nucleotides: TGTGCCAGCAGTCCACTGGGACAGGGCGTCGGGCAGTACTTC. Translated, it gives CASSPLGQGVGQYF.

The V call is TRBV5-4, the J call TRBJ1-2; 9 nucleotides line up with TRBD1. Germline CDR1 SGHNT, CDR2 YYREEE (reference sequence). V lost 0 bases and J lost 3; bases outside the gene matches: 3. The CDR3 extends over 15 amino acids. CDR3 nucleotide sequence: TGTGCCAGCAGCTTGGATACAGGGGGCTACTATGGCTACACCTTC. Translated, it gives CASSLDTGGYYGYTF. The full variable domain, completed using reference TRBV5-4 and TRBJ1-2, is ETGVTQSPTHLIKTRGQQVTLRCSSQSGHNTVSWYQQALGQGPQFIFQYYREEENGRGNFPPRFSGLQFPNYSSELNVNALELDDSALYLCASSLDTGGYYGYTFGSGTRLTVV.